This T cell receptor (beta chain) was profiled in a study of cytomegalovirus exposure and HLA in healthy donors. Points from the study as a whole: Immune exposure information comprised only CMV serostatus. Among TCR beta chains, those listed as cytomegalovirus-associated numbered fewer than 200. CMV antigen specificity was confirmed in vitro for a few CMV-associated chains. In a later analysis, V- and J-gene trimming of beta chains associated with a DCLRE1C missense variant, replicated independently.

Use of 60 Vbeta and 13 Jbeta primers characterized the PCR. Libraries were prepared by immunoSEQ multiplex PCR; TCRdb keeps only in-frame clonotypes and omits some of them. The sample has 90,000 to 120,000 clones, around three quarters seen once; the top ten hold 4.1%. Germline loops: CDR1 MNHEY, CDR2 SVGAGI. The V end was cut by 5 bases, the J end by 8 bases, with 9 bases between. This CDR3 has 12 residues. For this clone: As yet, its antigen is unknown.

This chain joins TRBV6-5 and TRBJ2-2; a possible D gene is TRBD1 (5 bases). The sample consisted of PBMCs. This TCR derives from a female donor in good health and CMV-seropositive. The chain's CDR3 is CASSVRQGELFF. The CDR3, as DNA: TGTGCCAGCAGTGTCCGACAGGGGGAGCTGTTTTTT.